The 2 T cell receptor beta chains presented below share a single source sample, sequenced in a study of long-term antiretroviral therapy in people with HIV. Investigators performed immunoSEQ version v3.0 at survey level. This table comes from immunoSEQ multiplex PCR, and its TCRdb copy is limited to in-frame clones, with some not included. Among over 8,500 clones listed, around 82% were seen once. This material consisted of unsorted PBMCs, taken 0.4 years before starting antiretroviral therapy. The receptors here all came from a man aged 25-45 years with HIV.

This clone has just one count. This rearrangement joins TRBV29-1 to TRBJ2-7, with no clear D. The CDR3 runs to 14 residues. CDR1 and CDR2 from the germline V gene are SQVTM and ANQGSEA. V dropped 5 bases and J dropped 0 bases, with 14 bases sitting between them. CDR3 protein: CSVSKGPSSYEQYF. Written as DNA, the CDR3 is TGCAGCGTTTCAAAGGGCCCAAGCTCCTACGAGCAGTACTTC.

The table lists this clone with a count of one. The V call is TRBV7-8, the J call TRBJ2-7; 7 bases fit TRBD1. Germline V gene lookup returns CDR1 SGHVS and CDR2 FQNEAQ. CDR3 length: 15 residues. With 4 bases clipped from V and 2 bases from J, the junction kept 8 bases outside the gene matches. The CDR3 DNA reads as TGTGCCAGCAGCTCCTGGGACAGCGCCCCCTACGAGCAGTACTTC. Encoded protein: CASSSWDSAPYEQYF.